This TCR beta chain is drawn from a study of identical twins. Findings of the study overall: Insertions were reduced in abundant cord blood beta clonotypes but not in memory repertoires. Alpha sequences out of frame and shared by twins had excess low generation probability.

TCRdb fed the 5' RACE reads into MiXCR, producing one record per CDR3 protein. Among under 450,000 distinct CDR3 sequences listed, about a fifth were seen once. With regard to this clonotype: Its antigen is not identified.

Source material: naive T cells sorted from blood. This sequence was found in a man aged 45-65 years in good health.

The DNA for the CDR3 is TGTGCCAGCAGCCTCTGGGGGGAGCTGTTTTTT. The encoded protein is CASSLWGELFF. J is TRBJ2-2 and V is TRBV7-9; D gene unclear. CDR1 is SEHNR, CDR2 FQNEAQ, per germline (reference sequence). This CDR3 region has 11 residues. V was shortened by 5 bases and J by 8 bases, with 6 bases between the two germline ends.